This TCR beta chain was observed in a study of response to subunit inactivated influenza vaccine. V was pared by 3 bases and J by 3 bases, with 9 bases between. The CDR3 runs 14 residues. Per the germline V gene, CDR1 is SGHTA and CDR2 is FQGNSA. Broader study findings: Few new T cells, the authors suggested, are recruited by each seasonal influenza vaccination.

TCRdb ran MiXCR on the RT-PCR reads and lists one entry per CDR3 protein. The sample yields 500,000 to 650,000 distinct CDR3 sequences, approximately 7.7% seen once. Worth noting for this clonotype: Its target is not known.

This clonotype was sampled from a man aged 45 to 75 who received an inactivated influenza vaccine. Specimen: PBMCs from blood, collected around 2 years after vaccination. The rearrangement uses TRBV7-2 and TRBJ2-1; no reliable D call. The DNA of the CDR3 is TGTGCCAGCAGCTTGGCGACCTACTACAATGAGCAGTTCTTC. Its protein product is CASSLATYYNEQFF.